A single sample gave rise to the 20 T cell receptor beta chains below, sequenced in a study of shared clonotypes between healthy human individuals. Assay used: immunoSEQ multiplex PCR; TCRdb lists only in-frame clones, some missing. Of fewer than 100,000 clones listed, 67% are singletons. Input material: memory CD8+ T cells sorted from blood. Noted subset: CD45RO+ cells pooled with CCR7-negative TemRA cells. Source of these receptors: a young man in good health.

CDR3 coding DNA: TGCAGCGTCACGACAGATTTTTACGAGCAGTACTTC. Its protein product is CSVTTDFYEQYF. The gene calls are TRBV29-1 and TRBJ2-7, with D possibly matching TRBD1 (5 bases). CDR1 and CDR2 from the germline V gene are SQVTM and ANQGSEA. The CDR3 runs 12 residues. Trimming removed 6 bases at V and 4 bases at J, with 13 bases between.

The J gene is TRBJ1-1, the V gene TRBV4-1, with unresolved D. Germline V CDR1 and CDR2: MGHRA, YSYEKL. This CDR3 spans 14 amino acids. V lost 2 bases and J 3 bases, leaving 10 bases between the germline ends. The CDR3 is CASSQTDIDTEAFF. The CDR3 DNA reads as TGCGCCAGCAGCCAAACCGACATAGACACTGAAGCTTTCTTT.

The sample holds a few counts of this clone. This chain connects TRBV2 to TRBJ1-5; 10 bases align to TRBD1. The CDR3 has 16 amino acids. From germline, CDR1 is SNHLY and CDR2 FYNNEI. V lost 6 bases to trimming and J lost 1 base; unmatched junction nucleotides: 6. CDR3 protein: CASRAGTGVSNQPQHF. The CDR3 DNA reads as TGTGCCAGCAGAGCAGGGACAGGGGTGAGCAATCAGCCCCAGCATTTT.

V gene TRBV2 combines with J gene TRBJ2-3; D gene uncertain. Germline assignment: CDR1 SNHLY and CDR2 FYNNEI. The CDR3 runs to 12 residues. Trimming stripped 6 bases from V and 5 bases from J, with 9 bases between. The CDR3 spells CASRGKRDTQYF. The CDR3 DNA follows: TGTGCCAGCAGGGGGAAGAGAGATACGCAGTATTTT.

This clone appeared many times. The rearrangement uses TRBV6-1 and TRBJ2-5, with no clear D. The CDR3 spans 14 residues. The V end was cut by 2 bases, the J end by 5 bases, with 12 bases between. CDR1 is MNHNS and CDR2 is SASEGT in the germline V gene. The CDR3 reads CASSEQQLGETQYF. CDR3 sequence (DNA): TGTGCCAGCAGTGAACAACAGCTGGGGGAGACCCAGTACTTC.

The chain recombines TRBV5-4 with TRBJ2-2; the D call may be TRBD1 or TRBD2 (5 bases each). The CDR3 is made up of 15 amino acids. The V and J ends lost 0 bases and 2 bases respectively, with 8 bases between them. Germline-derived CDR1 and CDR2 are SGHNT and YYREEE (reference sequence). The CDR3: CASSLGDPNTGELFF. DNA for the CDR3: TGTGCCAGCAGCTTGGGGGACCCTAACACCGGGGAGCTGTTTTTT.

This chain links TRBV7-9 with TRBJ2-5; 8 bases align to TRBD1. Germline V CDR1 and CDR2: SEHNR, FQNEAQ (reference sequence). The CDR3 runs to 15 residues. The junction had 12 bases not matched to a gene; V was cut back by 8 bases and J by 4 bases. In DNA form, the CDR3 reads TGTGCCAGCGGAGGGGGACAGGTCGTACGAGAGACCCAGTACTTC. It codes for CASGGGQVVRETQYF.

The chain joins TRBV2 to TRBJ2-7; D unclear. CDR1 and CDR2 from the germline V gene are SNHLY and FYNNEI. The CDR3 has 17 amino acids. Trimming removed 0 bases at V and 0 bases at J, with 15 bases between. CDR3 nucleotide sequence: TGTGCCAGCAGTGAAGCGCTTAGGAGTGGCGCCTCCTACGAGCAGTACTTC. Its translation: CASSEALRSGASYEQYF.

This clone occurred once. The V call is TRBV7-9, the J call TRBJ2-7; TRBD2 agrees at 8 bases. CDR1 and CDR2 from the germline V gene are SEHNR and FQNEAQ (reference sequence). This CDR3 spans 16 amino acids. J lost 2 bases, V lost 4 bases, and 10 bases had no gene match. CDR3 sequence (DNA): TGTGCCAGCAGCTCCAAGTTCGGGGGGGCCACCTACGAGCAGTACTTC. Translating gives CASSSKFGGATYEQYF.

The V gene is TRBV28, the J gene TRBJ1-5; 9 bases fit TRBD1. The germline V gene encodes CDR1 MDHEN and CDR2 SYDVKM. Trimming cost V 5 bases and J 2 bases; bases outside gene matches: 7. The CDR3 has 16 residues. The CDR3 spells CASSPSRQGGNQPQHF. Here the CDR3 DNA reads TGTGCCAGCAGTCCGAGCCGACAGGGGGGCAATCAGCCCCAGCATTTT.

The chain uses TRBV28 and TRBJ2-1; D possibly corresponds to TRBD2 (6 bases). The germline gives CDR1 MDHEN, CDR2 SYDVKM. The CDR3 is 13 residues long. V lost 8 bases to trimming and J lost 9 bases, with 17 bases between them. In DNA form, the CDR3 reads TGTGCCAGCTTAGCGGAGGGCCTCAGTGAGCAGTTCTTC. This sequence encodes CASLAEGLSEQFF.

The chain carries TRBV6-1 and TRBJ2-7; 7 bases fit TRBD1. Germline CDR1 reads MNHNS; CDR2 reads SASEGT. The ends lost 7 bases at V and 9 bases at J; junction bases unmatched: 18. The CDR3 has 15 amino acids. The CDR3 bases are TGTGCCAGCAATGAGGACAGGCGATACCCCACCGGGCAGTACTTC. This encodes CASNEDRRYPTGQYF.

In its sample, this clone was seen a few times. This chain uses TRBV19 with TRBJ1-1; D unclear. Germline CDR1 and CDR2: LNHDA and SQIVND (reference sequence). The CDR3 contains 13 residues. Trimming took 6 bases from V and 4 from J, leaving 12 bases between them. The CDR3 protein is CASRGEISTEAFF. The CDR3 DNA reads TGTGCCAGTAGGGGAGAAATAAGCACTGAAGCTTTCTTT.

This chain connects TRBV28 to TRBJ2-7, with 11 bases that match TRBD2. This CDR3 has 16 residues. CDR1 is MDHEN and CDR2 is SYDVKM in the germline V gene. After removal of 3 bases from V and 1 base from J, the junction contained 5 bases not matched to a gene. Written as DNA, the CDR3 is TGTGCCAGCAGTTTGGTAGGGACTAGCGGTTCCTACGAGCAGTACTTC. The encoded protein is CASSLVGTSGSYEQYF.

This chain uses TRBV7-9 with TRBJ2-3, with 10 bases lining up with TRBD1. V lost 3 bases to trimming and J lost 2 bases; unmatched junction nucleotides: 8. Germline V gene sequence: CDR1 SEHNR, CDR2 FQNEAQ (reference sequence). This CDR3 contains 17 residues. The CDR3 DNA is TGTGCCAGCAGCTTGGGGACAGGGGCCCAATTCACAGATACGCAGTATTTT. This encodes CASSLGTGAQFTDTQYF.

In DNA, the CDR3 is TGTGCCAGCAGCTATCCGGCTGGGGACCCCTCCTACGAGCAGTACTTC. Protein: CASSYPAGDPSYEQYF. This sequence joins TRBV5-6 and TRBJ2-7, with D perhaps being TRBD1 or TRBD2 (5 bases each). Germline lookup yields CDR1 SGHDT and CDR2 YYEEEE. This CDR3 is built from 16 residues. V was trimmed by 3 bases and J by 0 bases, leaving 16 bases between them.

This clone has just one count. The chain couples TRBV28 to TRBJ1-2, with D unresolved. V was pared by 8 bases and J by 5 bases, with 9 bases between. Germline assignment: CDR1 MDHEN and CDR2 SYDVKM. The CDR3 is 11 amino acids. Written as DNA, the CDR3 is TGTGCCAGCTCCGACTTGTATGGCTACACCTTC. Its translation: CASSDLYGYTF.

J is TRBJ1-1 and V is TRBV6-5; D ambiguous. V was trimmed by 10 bases and J by 5 bases, leaving 14 bases between them. The germline CDR1 and CDR2 sequences are MNHEY and SVGAGI. CDR3 length equals 12 residues. The CDR3 DNA follows: TGTGCCACCGCGGAGGGAAGGACTGAAGCTTTCTTT. Protein product: CATAEGRTEAFF.

This clone was detected a few times. The rearrangement links TRBV4-3 to TRBJ2-5; D call uncertain. The V gene lost 1 base and the J gene lost 5 bases, with 14 bases spanning the gap. The CDR3 consists of 15 residues. In germline, CDR1 is LGHNA, CDR2 YSLEER. The CDR3 DNA sequence: TGCGCCAGCAGCCAAGCTTTATCTTCTGGGGAGACCCAGTACTTC. This encodes CASSQALSSGETQYF.

The CDR3 sequence: CASSLGTSGRYNEQFF. CDR3 nucleotide sequence: TGTGCCAGCAGTTTAGGGACTAGCGGGAGATACAATGAGCAGTTCTTC. The chain joins TRBV27 to TRBJ2-1, with 14 bases matching TRBD2. Germline V gene sequence: CDR1 MNHEY, CDR2 SMNVEV (reference sequence). V shed 2 bases and J 4 bases; nucleotides not matched to a gene: 1. This CDR3 comprises 16 residues.